This T cell receptor (beta chain) derives from a study of post-analysis software for immune sequencing data. Findings and limits, study-wide: People with multiple sclerosis had a significantly lower normalized Chao1 diversity than controls did. Included in a set of roughly five TRBV segments more frequent in patients than controls were TRBV5-6, TRBV5-1 and TRBV20-1.

To note about this clonotype: Its antigen is still unknown.

The CDR3 length is 13 residues. V was cut by 0 bases and J by 6 bases, with 12 bases left in between. Germline V gene lookup returns CDR1 SQVTM and CDR2 ANQGSEA. Included in the TCR beta cDNA libraries were unique molecular identifiers. TCRdb reprocessed the PCR reads via MiXCR and lists one record per CDR3 protein. The table includes 380,000 or so distinct CDR3 sequences, around a third detected once. The sequenced sample was blood. The source is a girl between 5 and 17 years old with multiple sclerosis. The chain employs TRBV29-1 and TRBJ2-7; D might be TRBD1 (6 bases). This CDR3 is CSVEDLLGAEQYF. As DNA, the CDR3 is TGCAGCGTTGAAGATCTTCTGGGGGCCGAGCAGTACTTC.